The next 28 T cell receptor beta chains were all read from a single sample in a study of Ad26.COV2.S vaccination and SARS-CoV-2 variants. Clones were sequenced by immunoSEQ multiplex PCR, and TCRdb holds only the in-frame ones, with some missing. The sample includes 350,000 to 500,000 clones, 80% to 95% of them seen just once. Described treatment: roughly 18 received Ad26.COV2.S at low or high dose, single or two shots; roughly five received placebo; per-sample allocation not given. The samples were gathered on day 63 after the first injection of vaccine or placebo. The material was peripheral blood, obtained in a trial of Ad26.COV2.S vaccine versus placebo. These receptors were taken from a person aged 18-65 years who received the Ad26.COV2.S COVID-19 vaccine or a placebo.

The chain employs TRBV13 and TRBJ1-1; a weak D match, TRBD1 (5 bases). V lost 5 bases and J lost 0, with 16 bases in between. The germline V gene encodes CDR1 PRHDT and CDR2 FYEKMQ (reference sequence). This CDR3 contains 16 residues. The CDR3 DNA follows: TGTGCCAGCAGCCTAAGGGGTCGACAGATGAACACTGAAGCTTTCTTT. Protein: CASSLRGRQMNTEAFF.

CDR3 sequence: CATSPGRNYGYTF. For the CDR3, the DNA is TGTGCCACCAGTCCGGGTAGAAACTATGGCTACACCTTC. V usage is TRBV24-1 and J usage is TRBJ1-2, with no clear D. The CDR3 runs to 13 residues. Trimming pared 6 bases from V and 2 bases from J, leaving 9 bases between. Germline V gene lookup returns CDR1 KGHDR and CDR2 SFDVKD.

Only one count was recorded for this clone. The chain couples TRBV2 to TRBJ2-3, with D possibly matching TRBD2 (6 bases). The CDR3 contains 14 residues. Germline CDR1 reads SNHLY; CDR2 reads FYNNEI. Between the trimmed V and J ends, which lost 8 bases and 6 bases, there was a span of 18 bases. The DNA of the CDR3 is TGTGCCAGCTTCCGGGACTCATCAGCGGATACGCAGTATTTT. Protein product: CASFRDSSADTQYF.

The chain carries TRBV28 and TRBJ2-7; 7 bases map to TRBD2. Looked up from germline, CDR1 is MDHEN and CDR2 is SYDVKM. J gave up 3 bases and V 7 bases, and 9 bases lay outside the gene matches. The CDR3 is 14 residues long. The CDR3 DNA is TGTGCCAGCACTATTCGAGCGGGATTCTACGAGCAGTACTTC. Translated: CASTIRAGFYEQYF.

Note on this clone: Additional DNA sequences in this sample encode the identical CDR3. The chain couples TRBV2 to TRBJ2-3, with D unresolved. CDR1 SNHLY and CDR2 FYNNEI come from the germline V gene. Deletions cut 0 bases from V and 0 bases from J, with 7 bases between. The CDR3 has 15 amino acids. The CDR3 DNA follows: TGTGCCAGCAGTGAAGCGCGAGGTAGCACAGATACGCAGTATTTT. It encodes CASSEARGSTDTQYF. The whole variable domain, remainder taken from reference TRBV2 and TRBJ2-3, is EPEVTQTPSHQVTQMGQEVILRCVPISNHLYFYWYRQILGQKVEFLVSFYNNEISEKSEIFDDQFSVERPDGSNFTLKIRSTKLEDSAMYFCASSEARGSTDTQYFGPGTRLTVL.

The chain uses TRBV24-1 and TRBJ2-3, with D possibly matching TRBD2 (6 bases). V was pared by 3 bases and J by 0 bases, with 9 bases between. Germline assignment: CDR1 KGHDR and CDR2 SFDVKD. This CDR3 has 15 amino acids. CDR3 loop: CATSDTGTSTDTQYF. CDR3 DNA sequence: TGTGCCACCAGTGATACCGGGACTAGCACAGATACGCAGTATTTT.

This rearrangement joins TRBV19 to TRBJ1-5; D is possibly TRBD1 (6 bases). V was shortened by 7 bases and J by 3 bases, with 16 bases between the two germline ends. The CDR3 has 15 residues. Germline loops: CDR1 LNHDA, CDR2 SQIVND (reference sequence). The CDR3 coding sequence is TGTGCCAGTACCCCCGACAGGCCCGTCAATCAGCCCCAGCATTTT. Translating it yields CASTPDRPVNQPQHF.

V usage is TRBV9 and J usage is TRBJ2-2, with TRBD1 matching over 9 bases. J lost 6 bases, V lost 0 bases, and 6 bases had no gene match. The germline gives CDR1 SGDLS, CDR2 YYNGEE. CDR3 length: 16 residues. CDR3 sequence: CASSVAGTGYPGELFF. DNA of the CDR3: TGTGCCAGCAGCGTAGCCGGGACAGGGTACCCCGGGGAGCTGTTTTTT.

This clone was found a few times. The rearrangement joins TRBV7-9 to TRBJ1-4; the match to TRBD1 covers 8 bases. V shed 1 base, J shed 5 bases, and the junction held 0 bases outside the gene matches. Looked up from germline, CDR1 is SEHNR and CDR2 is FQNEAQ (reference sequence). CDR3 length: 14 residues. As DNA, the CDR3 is TGTGCCAGCAGCTTAGGGACAGGGAATGAAAAACTGTTTTTT. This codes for CASSLGTGNEKLFF.

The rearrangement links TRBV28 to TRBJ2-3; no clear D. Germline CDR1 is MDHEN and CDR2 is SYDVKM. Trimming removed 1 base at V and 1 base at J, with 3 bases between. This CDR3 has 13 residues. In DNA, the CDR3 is TGTGCCAGCAGTTTATTTGGCACAGATACGCAGTATTTT. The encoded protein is CASSLFGTDTQYF.

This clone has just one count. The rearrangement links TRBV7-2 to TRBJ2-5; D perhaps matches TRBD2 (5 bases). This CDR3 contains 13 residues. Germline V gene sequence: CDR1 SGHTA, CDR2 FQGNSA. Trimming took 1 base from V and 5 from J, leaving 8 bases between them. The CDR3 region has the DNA TGTGCCAGCAGCTTAGAAGGAGGCGAGACCCAGTACTTC. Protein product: CASSLEGGETQYF.

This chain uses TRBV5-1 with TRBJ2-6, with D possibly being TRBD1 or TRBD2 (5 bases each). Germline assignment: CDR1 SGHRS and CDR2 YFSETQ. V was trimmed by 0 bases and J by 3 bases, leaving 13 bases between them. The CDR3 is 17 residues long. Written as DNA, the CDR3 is TGCGCCAGCAGCTTGGTGGGGACCAGCTTTGGGGCCAACGTCCTGACTTTC. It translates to CASSLVGTSFGANVLTF.

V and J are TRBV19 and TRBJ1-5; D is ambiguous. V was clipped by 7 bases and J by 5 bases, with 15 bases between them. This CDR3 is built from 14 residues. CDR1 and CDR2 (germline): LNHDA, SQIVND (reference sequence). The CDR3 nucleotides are TGTGCCAGTACCGAGCGGAGACGGGATCAGCCCCAGCATTTT. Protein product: CASTERRRDQPQHF.

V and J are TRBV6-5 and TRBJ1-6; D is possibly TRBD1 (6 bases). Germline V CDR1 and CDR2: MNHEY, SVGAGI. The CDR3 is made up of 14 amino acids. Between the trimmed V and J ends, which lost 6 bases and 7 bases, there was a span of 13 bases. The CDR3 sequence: CASSLQGSNSPLHF. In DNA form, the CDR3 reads TGTGCCAGCAGCCTGCAGGGGTCAAATTCACCCCTCCACTTT.

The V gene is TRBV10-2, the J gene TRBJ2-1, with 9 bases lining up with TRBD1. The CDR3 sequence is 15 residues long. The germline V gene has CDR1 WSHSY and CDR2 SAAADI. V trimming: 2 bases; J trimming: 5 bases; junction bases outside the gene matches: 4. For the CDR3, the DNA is TGCGCCAGCAGTGAGCTACAGGGGGCAGACAATGAGCAGTTCTTC. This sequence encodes CASSELQGADNEQFF.

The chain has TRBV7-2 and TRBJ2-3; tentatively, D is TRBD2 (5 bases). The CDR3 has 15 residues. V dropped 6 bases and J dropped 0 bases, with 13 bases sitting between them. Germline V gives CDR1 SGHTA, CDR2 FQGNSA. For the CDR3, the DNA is TGTGCCAGCAGTCCCCCAGCGGAGAGCACAGATACGCAGTATTTT. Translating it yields CASSPPAESTDTQYF.

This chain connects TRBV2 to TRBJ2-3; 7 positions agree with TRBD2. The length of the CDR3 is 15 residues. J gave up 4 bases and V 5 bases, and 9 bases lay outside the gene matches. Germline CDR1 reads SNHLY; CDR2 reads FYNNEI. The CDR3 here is CASSFEGGPPDTQYF. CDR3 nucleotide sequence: TGTGCCAGCAGTTTCGAGGGAGGGCCCCCAGATACGCAGTATTTT.

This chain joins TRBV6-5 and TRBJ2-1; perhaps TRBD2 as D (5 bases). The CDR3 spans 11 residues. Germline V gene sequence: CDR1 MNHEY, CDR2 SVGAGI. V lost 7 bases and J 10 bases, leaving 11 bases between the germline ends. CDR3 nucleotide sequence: TGTGCCAGCAAGAGGAGCGGAGAGCAGTTCTTC. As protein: CASKRSGEQFF.

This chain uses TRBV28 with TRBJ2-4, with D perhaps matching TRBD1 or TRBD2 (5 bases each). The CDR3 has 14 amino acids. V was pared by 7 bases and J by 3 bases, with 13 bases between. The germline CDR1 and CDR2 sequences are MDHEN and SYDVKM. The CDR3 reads CASISVGDKNIQYF. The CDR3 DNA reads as TGTGCCAGCATTTCAGTGGGGGACAAAAACATTCAGTACTTC.

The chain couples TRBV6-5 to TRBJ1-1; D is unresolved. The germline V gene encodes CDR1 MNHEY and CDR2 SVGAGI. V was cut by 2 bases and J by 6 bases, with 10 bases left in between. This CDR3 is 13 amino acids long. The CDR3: CASSYDPKSEAFF. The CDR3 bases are TGTGCCAGCAGTTACGACCCAAAGTCTGAAGCTTTCTTT.

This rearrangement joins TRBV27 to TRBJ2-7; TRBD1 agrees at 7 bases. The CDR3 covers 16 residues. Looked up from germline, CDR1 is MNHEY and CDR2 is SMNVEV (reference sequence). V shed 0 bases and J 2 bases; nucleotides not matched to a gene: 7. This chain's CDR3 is CASSLSPDRATYEQYF. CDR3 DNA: TGTGCCAGCAGTTTATCGCCCGACAGGGCTACCTACGAGCAGTACTTC.

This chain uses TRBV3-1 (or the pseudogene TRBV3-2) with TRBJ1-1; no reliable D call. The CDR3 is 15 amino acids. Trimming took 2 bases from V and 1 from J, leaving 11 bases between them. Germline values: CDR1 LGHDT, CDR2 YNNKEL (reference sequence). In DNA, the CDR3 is TGTGCCAGCAGCCAACTCGGAGGCCGGAACACTGAAGCTTTCTTT. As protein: CASSQLGGRNTEAFF.

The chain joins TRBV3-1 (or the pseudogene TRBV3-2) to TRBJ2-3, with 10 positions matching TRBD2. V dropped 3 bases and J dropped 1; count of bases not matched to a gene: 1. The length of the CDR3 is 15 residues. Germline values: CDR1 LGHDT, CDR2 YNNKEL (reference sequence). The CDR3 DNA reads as TGTGCCAGCAGCCATGGGACTAGCGGCACAGATACGCAGTATTTT. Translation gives CASSHGTSGTDTQYF.

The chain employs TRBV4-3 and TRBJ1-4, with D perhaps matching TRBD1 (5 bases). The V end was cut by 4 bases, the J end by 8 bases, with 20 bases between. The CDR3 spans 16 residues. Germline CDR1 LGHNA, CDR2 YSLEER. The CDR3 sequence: CASSRQPGLEGEKLFF. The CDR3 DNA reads TGCGCCAGCAGCCGACAGCCAGGATTAGAGGGAGAAAAACTGTTTTTT.

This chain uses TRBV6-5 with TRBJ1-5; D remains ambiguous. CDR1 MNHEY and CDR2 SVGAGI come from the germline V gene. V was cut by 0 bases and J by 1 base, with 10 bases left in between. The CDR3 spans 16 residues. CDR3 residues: CASSYSKAFSNQPQHF. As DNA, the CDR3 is TGTGCCAGCAGTTACTCGAAAGCGTTCAGCAATCAGCCCCAGCATTTT.

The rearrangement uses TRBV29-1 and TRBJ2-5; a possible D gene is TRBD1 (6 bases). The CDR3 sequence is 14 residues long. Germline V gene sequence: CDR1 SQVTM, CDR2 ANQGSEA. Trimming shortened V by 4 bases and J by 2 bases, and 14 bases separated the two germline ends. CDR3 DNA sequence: TGCAGCGTTGCGAAGGGGGAGCTTCAAGAGACCCAGTACTTC. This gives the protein CSVAKGELQETQYF.

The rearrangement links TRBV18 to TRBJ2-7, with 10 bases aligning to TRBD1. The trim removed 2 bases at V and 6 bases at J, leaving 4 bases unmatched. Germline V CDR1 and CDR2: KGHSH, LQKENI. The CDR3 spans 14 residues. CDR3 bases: TGTGCCAGCTCACCAGGGACAGGGGAAGGCGAGCAGTACTTC. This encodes CASSPGTGEGEQYF.

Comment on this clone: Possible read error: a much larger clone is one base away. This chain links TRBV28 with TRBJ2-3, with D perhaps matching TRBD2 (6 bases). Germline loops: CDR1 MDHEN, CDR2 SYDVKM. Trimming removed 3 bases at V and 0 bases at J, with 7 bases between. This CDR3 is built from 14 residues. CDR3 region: CASSFGTSTDTQYF. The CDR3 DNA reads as TGTGCCAGCAGTTTCGGGACTAGCACAGATACGCAGTATTTT. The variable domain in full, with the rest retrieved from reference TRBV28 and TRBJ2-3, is DVKVTQSSRYLVKRTGEKVFLECVQDMDHENMFWYRQDPGLGLRLIYFSYDVKMKEKGDIPEGYSVSREKKERFSLILESASTNQTSMYLCASSFGTSTDTQYFGPGTRLTVL.